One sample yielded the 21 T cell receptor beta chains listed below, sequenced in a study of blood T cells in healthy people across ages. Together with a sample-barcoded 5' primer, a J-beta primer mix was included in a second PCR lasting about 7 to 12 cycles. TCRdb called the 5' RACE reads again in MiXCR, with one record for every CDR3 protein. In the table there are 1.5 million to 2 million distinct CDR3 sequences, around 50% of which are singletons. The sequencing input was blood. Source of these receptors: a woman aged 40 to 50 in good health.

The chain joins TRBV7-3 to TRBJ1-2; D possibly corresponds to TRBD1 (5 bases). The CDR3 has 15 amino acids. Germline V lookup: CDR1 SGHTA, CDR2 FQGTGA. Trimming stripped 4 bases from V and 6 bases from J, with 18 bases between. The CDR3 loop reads CASSSGGGVLDGYTF. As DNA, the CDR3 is TGTGCCAGCAGCTCCGGCGGGGGGGTACTTGATGGCTACACCTTC.

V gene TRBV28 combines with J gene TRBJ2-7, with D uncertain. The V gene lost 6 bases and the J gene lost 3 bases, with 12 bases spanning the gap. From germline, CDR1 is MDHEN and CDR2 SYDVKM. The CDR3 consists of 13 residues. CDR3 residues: CASRQNSDYEQYF. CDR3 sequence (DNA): TGTGCCAGCAGGCAGAACTCTGACTACGAGCAGTACTTC.

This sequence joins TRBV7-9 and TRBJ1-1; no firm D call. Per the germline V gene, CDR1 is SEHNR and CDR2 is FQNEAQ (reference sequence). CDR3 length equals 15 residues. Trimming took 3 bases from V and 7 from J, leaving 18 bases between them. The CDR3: CASSLGLKSLGEAFF. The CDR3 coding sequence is TGTGCCAGCAGCTTGGGCTTGAAATCTCTTGGTGAAGCTTTCTTT.

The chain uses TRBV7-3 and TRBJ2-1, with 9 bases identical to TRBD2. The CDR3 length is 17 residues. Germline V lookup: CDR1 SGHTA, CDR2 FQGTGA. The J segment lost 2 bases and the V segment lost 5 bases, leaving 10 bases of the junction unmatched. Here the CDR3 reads CASSGGVSGGAYNEQFF. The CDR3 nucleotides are TGTGCCAGCAGCGGGGGGGTTAGCGGGGGTGCCTACAATGAGCAGTTCTTC.

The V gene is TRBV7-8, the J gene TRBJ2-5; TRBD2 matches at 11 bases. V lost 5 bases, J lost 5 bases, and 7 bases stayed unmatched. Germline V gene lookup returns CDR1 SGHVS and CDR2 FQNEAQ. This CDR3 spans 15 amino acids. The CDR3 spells CASSVPTSGVETQYF. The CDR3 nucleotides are TGTGCCAGCAGCGTACCGACTAGCGGGGTGGAGACCCAGTACTTC.

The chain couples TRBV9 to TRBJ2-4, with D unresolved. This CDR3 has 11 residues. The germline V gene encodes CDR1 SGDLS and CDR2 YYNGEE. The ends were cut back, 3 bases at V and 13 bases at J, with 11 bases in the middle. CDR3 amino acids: CASSATSQQYF. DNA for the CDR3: TGTGCCAGCAGCGCAACATCACAGCAGTACTTC.

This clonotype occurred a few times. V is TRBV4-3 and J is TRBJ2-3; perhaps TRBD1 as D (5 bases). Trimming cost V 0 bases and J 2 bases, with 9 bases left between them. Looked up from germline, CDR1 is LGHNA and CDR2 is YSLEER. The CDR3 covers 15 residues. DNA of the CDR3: TGCGCCAGCAGCCAAGATCCGGACACCACAGATACGCAGTATTTT. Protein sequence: CASSQDPDTTDTQYF.

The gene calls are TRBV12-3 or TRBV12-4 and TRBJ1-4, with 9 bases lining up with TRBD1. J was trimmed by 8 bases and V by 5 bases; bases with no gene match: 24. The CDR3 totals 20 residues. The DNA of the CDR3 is TGTGCCAGCAGTCTCCCCATCGCCCTGACAGGGGGGAGCTGGGGAGAAAAACTGTTTTTT. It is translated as CASSLPIALTGGSWGEKLFF.

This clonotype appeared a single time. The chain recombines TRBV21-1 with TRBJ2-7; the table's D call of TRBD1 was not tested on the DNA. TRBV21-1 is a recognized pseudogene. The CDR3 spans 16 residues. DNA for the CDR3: TGTGCCAGCAGCGCCCGTGGACAGGGGGAGATTGACGAGCAGTACTTC. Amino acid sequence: CASSARGQGEIDEQYF.

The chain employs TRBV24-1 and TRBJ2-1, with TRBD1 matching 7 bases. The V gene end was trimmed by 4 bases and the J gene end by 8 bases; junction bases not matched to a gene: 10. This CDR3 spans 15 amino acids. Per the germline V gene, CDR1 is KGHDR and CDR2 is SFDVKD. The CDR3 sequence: CATSDPRQGEHEQFF. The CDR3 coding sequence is TGTGCCACCAGTGACCCACGTCAGGGGGAGCATGAGCAGTTCTTC.

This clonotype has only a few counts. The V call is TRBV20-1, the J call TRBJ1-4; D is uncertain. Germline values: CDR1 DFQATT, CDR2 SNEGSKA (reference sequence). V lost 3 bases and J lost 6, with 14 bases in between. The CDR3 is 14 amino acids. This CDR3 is CSARDGPLDEKLFF. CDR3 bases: TGCAGTGCTAGGGACGGTCCCCTGGATGAAAAACTGTTTTTT.

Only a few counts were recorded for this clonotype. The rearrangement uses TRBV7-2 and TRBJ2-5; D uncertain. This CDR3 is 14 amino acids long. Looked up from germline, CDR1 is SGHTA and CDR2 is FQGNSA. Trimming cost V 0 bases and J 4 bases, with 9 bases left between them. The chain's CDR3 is CASSLAFGGETQYF. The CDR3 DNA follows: TGTGCCAGCAGCTTAGCTTTTGGTGGAGAGACCCAGTACTTC.

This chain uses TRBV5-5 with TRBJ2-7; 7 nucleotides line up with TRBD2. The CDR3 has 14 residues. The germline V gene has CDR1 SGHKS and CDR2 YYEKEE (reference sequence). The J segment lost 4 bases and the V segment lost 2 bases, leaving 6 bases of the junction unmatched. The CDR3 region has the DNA TGTGCCAGCAGCTTATCAATCGGGGGGTACGAGCAGTACTTC. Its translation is CASSLSIGGYEQYF.

CDR3 sequence: CATLTPGPHYEQYF. The CDR3 DNA is TGTGCCACCCTAACTCCGGGACCGCACTACGAGCAGTACTTC. The chain combines TRBV6-1 with TRBJ2-7; TRBD1 or TRBD2 may be the D gene (5 bases each). CDR3 length: 14 residues. Germline assignment: CDR1 MNHNS and CDR2 SASEGT. V dropped 10 bases and J dropped 3 bases, with 19 bases sitting between them.

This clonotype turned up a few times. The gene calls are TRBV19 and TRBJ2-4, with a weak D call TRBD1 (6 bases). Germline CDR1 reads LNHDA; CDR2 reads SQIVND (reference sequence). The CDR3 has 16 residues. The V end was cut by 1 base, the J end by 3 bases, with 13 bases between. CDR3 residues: CASSIVAGDGKNIQYF. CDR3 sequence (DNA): TGTGCCAGTAGTATAGTAGCAGGGGATGGCAAAAACATTCAGTACTTC.

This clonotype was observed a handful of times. The CDR3 DNA sequence: TGTGCCAGTGGGGGAAATTCTTTTAATGAGCAGTTCTTC. Translating gives CASGGNSFNEQFF. The rearrangement links TRBV25-1 to TRBJ2-1; perhaps D is TRBD1 or TRBD2 (5 bases each). The CDR3 totals 13 residues. Per germline, CDR1 MGHDK and CDR2 SYGVNS. Trimming shortened V by 9 bases and J by 7 bases, and 16 bases separated the two germline ends.

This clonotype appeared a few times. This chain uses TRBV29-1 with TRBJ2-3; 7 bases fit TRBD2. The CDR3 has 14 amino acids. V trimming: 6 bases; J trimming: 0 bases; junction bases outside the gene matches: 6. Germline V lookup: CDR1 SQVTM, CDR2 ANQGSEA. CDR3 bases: TGCAGCGTCCGGGGGGTAGCTAGCACAGATACGCAGTATTTT. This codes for CSVRGVASTDTQYF.

CDR3 DNA sequence: TGTGCCAGCAGCCCTCCTAAGGGTAACATTTGGTACTTC. It specifies CASSPPKGNIWYF. The rearrangement links TRBV7-9 to TRBJ2-4; D is unresolved. This CDR3 is 13 amino acids long. From germline, CDR1 is SEHNR and CDR2 FQNEAQ (reference sequence). V was pared by 5 bases and J by 15 bases, with 20 bases between.

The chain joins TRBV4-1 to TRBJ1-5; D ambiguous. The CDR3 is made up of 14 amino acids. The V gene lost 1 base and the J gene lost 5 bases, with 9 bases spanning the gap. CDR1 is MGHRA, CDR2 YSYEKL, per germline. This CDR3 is CASSQASYHQPQHF. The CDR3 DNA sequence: TGCGCCAGCAGCCAAGCTAGCTACCATCAGCCCCAGCATTTT.

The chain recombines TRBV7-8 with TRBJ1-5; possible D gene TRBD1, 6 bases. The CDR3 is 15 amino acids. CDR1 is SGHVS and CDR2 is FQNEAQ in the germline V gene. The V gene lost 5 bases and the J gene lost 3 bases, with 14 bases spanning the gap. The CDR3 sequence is CASSQVGQYNQPQHF. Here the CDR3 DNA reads TGTGCCAGCAGCCAGGTCGGACAGTACAATCAGCCCCAGCATTTT.

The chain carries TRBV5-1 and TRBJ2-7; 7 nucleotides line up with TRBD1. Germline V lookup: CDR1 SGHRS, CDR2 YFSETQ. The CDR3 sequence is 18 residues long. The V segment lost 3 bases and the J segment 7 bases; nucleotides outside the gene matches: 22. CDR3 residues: CASSSTSRQGRIGNEQYF. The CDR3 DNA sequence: TGCGCCAGCAGCTCCACGTCCCGACAGGGCCGGATCGGGAATGAGCAGTACTTC.